This paragraph reports one TCR beta chain. This record comes from a study of T cells after somatic rescue of genetic block. Assay: immunoSEQ multiplex PCR; the TCRdb copy retains only in-frame clones and omits some. The table has 85,000 to 100,000 clones, about nine tenths seen once; the top ten hold 1.6%. Germline-derived CDR1 and CDR2 are SGHRS and YFSETQ. The CDR3 runs 13 residues. V was clipped by 3 bases and J by 1 base, with 7 bases between them. This chain uses TRBV5-1 with TRBJ2-5; D perhaps matches TRBD2 (6 bases). The TCR comes from a woman aged 18-30 years. Sequenced: peripheral blood mononuclear cells (PBMCs). This CDR3 is CASSSGVQETQYF. As DNA, the CDR3 is TGCGCCAGCAGCTCGGGGGTCCAAGAGACCCAGTACTTC.